Following are 11 T cell receptor beta chains from one sample sequenced in a study of multiple sclerosis patients with progressive multifocal leukoencephalopathy. Profiling relied on immunoSEQ multiplex PCR, and the TCRdb table lists in-frame clones only, not all of them. The data show 30,000 or so clones, approximately 86% seen once. Noted time point: time of PML onset. The source material was PBMCs, sampled from a patient treated with natalizumab. The receptors were gathered from a woman between 40 and 55 years old with progressive multifocal leukoencephalopathy.

This clone was counted a single time. This CDR3 is CSVRRSSYEQYF. CDR3 sequence (DNA): TGCAGCGTCAGGCGGAGCTCCTACGAGCAGTACTTC. The J gene is TRBJ2-7, the V gene TRBV29-1; the D is unclear. The CDR3 covers 12 residues. V was clipped by 6 bases and J by 0 bases, with 9 bases between them. Germline values: CDR1 SQVTM, CDR2 ANQGSEA.

V usage is TRBV28 and J usage is TRBJ1-2; maybe TRBD1 (6 bases). The V gene's germline CDR1 is MDHEN and CDR2 SYDVKM. The CDR3 is 15 residues long. The germline V and J ends were trimmed by 4 bases and 0 bases, with 12 bases remaining between them. The CDR3 reads CASSYRRGANYGYTF. CDR3 nucleotide sequence: TGTGCCAGCAGTTACAGGAGGGGGGCTAACTATGGCTACACCTTC.

The chain links TRBV28 to TRBJ1-2, with 9 bases fitting TRBD1. The CDR3 covers 16 residues. The ends lost 5 bases at V and 2 bases at J; junction bases unmatched: 9. Germline CDR1 MDHEN, CDR2 SYDVKM. CDR3: CASSPPLGQGNYGYTF. The DNA of the CDR3 is TGTGCCAGCAGTCCTCCTCTTGGACAGGGGAACTATGGCTACACCTTC.

V gene TRBV7-2 combines with J gene TRBJ2-5; D possibly uses TRBD1 or TRBD2 (6 bases each). The CDR3 is 13 residues long. CDR1 is SGHTA and CDR2 is FQGNSA in the germline V gene. V was clipped by 8 bases and J by 5 bases, with 15 bases between them. CDR3 coding DNA: TGTGCCAGCGGTCCGGGGGCGAGGGAGACCCAGTACTTC. Translating it yields CASGPGARETQYF.

The chain links TRBV7-9 to TRBJ1-2, with D uncertain. Trimming removed 4 bases from V and 0 bases from J, with 9 bases in between. The CDR3 covers 14 residues. Germline V gene data show CDR1 as SEHNR and CDR2 as FQNEAQ (reference sequence). The CDR3 nucleotides read TGTGCCAGCAGCTCAGATGGGGCTAACTATGGCTACACCTTC. Translated: CASSSDGANYGYTF.

The V gene is TRBV18, the J gene TRBJ1-1; no clear D. Trimming took off 0 bases at V and 4 bases at J, with 6 bases between the two ends. This CDR3 spans 13 amino acids. CDR1 and CDR2 (germline): KGHSH, LQKENI. CDR3 bases: TGTGCCAGCTCACCACCTTCGAGCACTGAAGCTTTCTTT. This codes for CASSPPSSTEAFF.

The V and J genes are TRBV6-5 and TRBJ2-1; weak D call: TRBD2 (7 bases). The CDR3 is made up of 14 amino acids. Germline assignment: CDR1 MNHEY and CDR2 SVGAGI. Deletions cut 6 bases from V and 4 bases from J, with 13 bases between. CDR3 residues: CASSPEGGYNEQFF. The CDR3 DNA reads TGTGCCAGCAGCCCCGAGGGGGGGTACAATGAGCAGTTCTTC.

The J gene is TRBJ2-3, the V gene TRBV5-1; 9 nucleotides align to TRBD2. J lost 0 bases, V lost 4 bases, and 6 bases had no gene match. Germline CDR1 SGHRS, CDR2 YFSETQ. This CDR3 spans 16 amino acids. In nucleotides, the CDR3 is TGCGCCAGCAGCAGCGGACTAGCGACTAGCACAGATACGCAGTATTTT. Residues: CASSSGLATSTDTQYF.

The rearrangement links TRBV11-3 to TRBJ2-1; 7 nucleotides align to TRBD2. The CDR3 extends over 19 amino acids. Germline V gene sequence: CDR1 SGHNT, CDR2 YENEEA. V trimming: 1 base; J trimming: 4 bases; junction bases outside the gene matches: 16. CDR3 protein: CASSLAGAGFEAGYNEQFF. CDR3 nucleotide sequence: TGTGCCAGCAGCTTAGCGGGAGCAGGGTTCGAAGCGGGGTACAATGAGCAGTTCTTC.

The CDR3 DNA reads TGTGCCGGCGGCATCCGACAGGGAGCAACTAATGAAAAACTGTTTTTT. Amino acids: CAGGIRQGATNEKLFF. V gene TRBV5-4 combines with J gene TRBJ1-4; 7 nucleotides align to TRBD1. The CDR3 has 16 residues. The V and J ends lost 10 bases and 0 bases, in that order; junction bases with no gene match: 12. Germline CDR1 is SGHNT and CDR2 is YYREEE (reference sequence).

The genes are TRBV29-1 and TRBJ1-1, with 7 bases that match TRBD1. V trimming: 5 bases; J trimming: 1 base; junction bases outside the gene matches: 13. Germline assignment: CDR1 SQVTM and CDR2 ANQGSEA. The CDR3 runs 16 residues. The CDR3 DNA reads as TGCAGCGTTAATCCGGGACAGAACTTTGGGAACACTGAAGCTTTCTTT. Its protein product is CSVNPGQNFGNTEAFF.